The 29 T cell receptor beta chains below were found in one sample sequenced in a study of T cell repertoires in cytomegalovirus infection. TCRdb re-derived calls from the reads in MiXCR, one entry per CDR3 protein. The sample gives around 430,000 distinct CDR3 sequences, about 44% of which show up once; 35% to 50% is in the top ten. Their recognized antigens are unknown. The sample consisted of cultured PBMCs, taken from culture after CMV antigen stimulation. Receptors were obtained from a human donor in good health (CMV status not recorded). Some clones in this sample may be carry-over from other donors' samples.

The chain recombines TRBV7-2 with TRBJ1-2; no clear D. The CDR3 sequence is 17 residues long. From germline, CDR1 is SGHTA and CDR2 FQGNSA. Trimming took off 1 base at V and 2 bases at J, with 17 bases between the two ends. The CDR3 protein is CASSLGPQIGGNYGYTF. The CDR3 DNA reads as TGTGCCAGCAGCTTAGGGCCTCAGATAGGCGGCAACTATGGCTACACCTTC.

There are a few counts of this clonotype. The chain recombines TRBV7-6 with TRBJ1-4; 7 nucleotides align to TRBD1. The CDR3 extends over 14 amino acids. Trimming took 5 bases from V and 8 from J; bases not matched to a gene: 8. Germline V gene lookup returns CDR1 SGHVS and CDR2 FNYEAQ. In DNA, the CDR3 is TGTGCCAGCAGCCAGGGGGGAGCTGAGGAAAAACTGTTTTTT. Its protein is CASSQGGAEEKLFF.

V gene TRBV6-8 combines with J gene TRBJ1-2; D gene uncertain. Trimming stripped 6 bases from V and 3 bases from J, with 8 bases between. This CDR3 comprises 12 residues. The V gene's germline CDR1 is MNHGY and CDR2 SAAAGT. The CDR3 region has the DNA TGTGCCAGCAGGGAAAGCTACTATGGCTACACCTTC. It translates to CASRESYYGYTF.

The rearrangement links TRBV20-1 to TRBJ2-5; D gene ambiguous. V lost 5 bases, J lost 0 bases, and 22 bases lay in between. The CDR3 covers 17 residues. In germline, CDR1 is DFQATT, CDR2 SNEGSKA (reference sequence). The CDR3 is CSAPRAPGPPYQETQYF. The CDR3 region has the DNA TGCAGTGCTCCCCGGGCCCCGGGCCCCCCGTACCAAGAGACCCAGTACTTC.

The rearrangement joins TRBV6-8 to TRBJ1-5, with D possibly TRBD1 on 5 matching bases. The CDR3 spans 12 residues. Looked up from germline, CDR1 is MNHGY and CDR2 is SAAAGT. V lost 6 bases and J 10 bases, leaving 13 bases between the germline ends. CDR3 in amino acids: CASSRRQGPQHF. CDR3 nucleotide sequence: TGTGCCAGCAGCCGACGGCAGGGACCCCAGCATTTT.

The sample holds a few counts of this clonotype. The chain links TRBV6-5 to TRBJ1-5; D gene ambiguous. This CDR3 has 12 residues. V was trimmed by 8 bases and J by 9 bases, leaving 14 bases between them. Germline V gives CDR1 MNHEY, CDR2 SVGAGI. CDR3 in DNA: TGTGCCAGCGGGGAGCGGGCATGGCCCCAGCATTTT. It specifies CASGERAWPQHF.

The rearrangement joins TRBV20-1 to TRBJ1-4; 8 bases align to TRBD1. Germline-derived CDR1 and CDR2 are DFQATT and SNEGSKA (reference sequence). The V and J ends lost 3 bases and 0 bases, in that order; junction bases with no gene match: 9. The length of the CDR3 is 17 residues. The chain's CDR3 is CSASVWTGRATNEKLFF. The CDR3 DNA is TGCAGTGCTAGTGTCTGGACAGGGCGCGCAACTAATGAAAAACTGTTTTTT.

The table lists this clonotype with a few counts. The gene calls are TRBV20-1 and TRBJ1-4, with 10 bases matching TRBD1. Germline loops: CDR1 DFQATT, CDR2 SNEGSKA (reference sequence). V dropped 6 bases and J dropped 8; count of bases not matched to a gene: 9. The CDR3 length is 14 residues. CDR3 sequence (DNA): TGCAGTGCCGGGACCGGGACAGGGGTCGAAAAACTGTTTTTT. This translates into CSAGTGTGVEKLFF.

The V gene is TRBV12-3 or TRBV12-4, the J gene TRBJ1-2; D uncertain. Trimming cost V 1 base and J 3 bases, with 6 bases left between them. The CDR3 totals 13 residues. In DNA form, the CDR3 reads TGTGCCAGCAGTTTAGTAGACCACTATGGCTACACCTTC. Translated: CASSLVDHYGYTF.

CDR3 bases: TGTGCCAGCAGCTCCGGACAGGGGAGGGACGCTTTCTTT. This gives the protein CASSSGQGRDAFF. This chain connects TRBV7-4 to TRBJ1-1; the match to TRBD1 covers 9 bases. Losses at the gene ends were 4 bases for V and 11 bases for J; bases not matched to a gene: 8. The germline V gene has CDR1 SGHVT and CDR2 SQSDAQ. This CDR3 spans 13 amino acids.

CDR3 sequence: CASRGTSGALNEQFF. CDR3 DNA sequence: TGTGCCAGCAGGGGAACTAGCGGGGCTTTAAATGAGCAGTTCTTC. The chain combines TRBV6-1 with TRBJ2-1; 10 bases align to TRBD2. The ends lost 6 bases at V and 7 bases at J; junction bases unmatched: 9. Germline V gives CDR1 MNHNS, CDR2 SASEGT. The CDR3 covers 15 residues.

The V call is TRBV7-2, the J call TRBJ2-2, with D possibly being TRBD1 (6 bases). Germline V gives CDR1 SGHTA, CDR2 FQGNSA. V was clipped by 1 base and J by 6 bases, with 15 bases between them. The CDR3 extends over 16 amino acids. CDR3 loop: CASSLDGTPKSGELFF. DNA for the CDR3: TGTGCCAGCAGCTTAGACGGGACACCTAAGTCCGGGGAGCTGTTTTTT.

The chain recombines TRBV7-8 with TRBJ2-1; TRBD2 matches at 9 bases. V was clipped by 9 bases and J by 6 bases; unmatched bases: 9. This CDR3 is built from 14 residues. Germline lookup yields CDR1 SGHVS and CDR2 FQNEAQ. The DNA of the CDR3 is TGTGCCAGTAAGGGCGGGGGGGCCACCAATGAGCAGTTCTTC. Its protein is CASKGGGATNEQFF.

CDR3 sequence: CASSLAWGANEQFF. The CDR3 nucleotides read TGTGCCAGCAGCTTAGCGTGGGGTGCCAATGAGCAGTTCTTC. V is TRBV7-3 and J is TRBJ2-1; D gene uncertain. Germline CDR1 SGHTA, CDR2 FQGTGA. V was cut by 2 bases and J by 6 bases, with 11 bases left in between. The CDR3 loop spans 14 amino acids. The complete variable domain, with remaining parts taken from reference TRBV7-3 and TRBJ2-1, reads GAGVSQTPSNKVTEKGKYVELRCDPISGHTALYWYRQSLGQGPEFLIYFQGTGAADDSGLPNDRFFAVRPEGSVSTLKIQRTERGDSAVYLCASSLAWGANEQFFGPGTRLTVL.

Only a few counts were recorded for this clonotype. The chain employs TRBV6-1 and TRBJ2-4, with a weak D call TRBD1 (5 bases). The V end lost 5 bases, the J end lost 0 bases, and 11 bases lay between the germline ends. Germline V gene lookup returns CDR1 MNHNS and CDR2 SASEGT. The CDR3 contains 15 residues. CDR3 region: CASSKQARAKNIQYF. In nucleotides, the CDR3 is TGTGCCAGCAGTAAACAGGCTAGAGCCAAAAACATTCAGTACTTC.

The rearrangement joins TRBV19 to TRBJ2-7; weak D call: TRBD1 (6 bases). The CDR3 is 15 residues long. The germline gives CDR1 LNHDA, CDR2 SQIVND (reference sequence). Trimming stripped 3 bases from V and 0 bases from J, with 12 bases between. CDR3 region: CASSMGRGSSYEQYF. CDR3 sequence (DNA): TGTGCCAGTAGTATGGGCAGGGGAAGCTCCTACGAGCAGTACTTC.

This clonotype has only a few counts. This sequence joins TRBV5-1 and TRBJ1-1; 7 bases agree with TRBD1. V dropped 1 base and J dropped 4; count of bases not matched to a gene: 7. This CDR3 spans 15 amino acids. Germline V gives CDR1 SGHRS, CDR2 YFSETQ. The CDR3 protein is CASSLTGEVFTEAFF. The CDR3 nucleotides read TGCGCCAGCAGCTTGACAGGGGAGGTCTTCACTGAAGCTTTCTTT.

This clonotype was seen repeatedly, ten times or more. V is TRBV7-2 and J is TRBJ1-1; possibly TRBD1 for D (5 bases). In germline, CDR1 is SGHTA, CDR2 FQGNSA. The germline V and J ends were trimmed by 7 bases and 10 bases, with 19 bases remaining between them. The CDR3 length is 13 residues. CDR3 in DNA: TGTGCCAGCAACGAAGGGAGGGGTATCGGAGCTTTCTTT. It yields the protein CASNEGRGIGAFF.

This chain uses TRBV20-1 with TRBJ2-7; no definite D call. The CDR3 runs to 16 residues. V was cut by 4 bases and J by 1 base, with 20 bases left in between. From germline, CDR1 is DFQATT and CDR2 SNEGSKA (reference sequence). The CDR3 nucleotides read TGCAGTGCTATCCCCAATACGTGGGCTACATCCTACGAGCAGTACTTC. Translated: CSAIPNTWATSYEQYF.

V and J are TRBV7-8 and TRBJ1-6, with D tentatively TRBD1 (5 bases). The CDR3 is 17 residues long. The germline V gene has CDR1 SGHVS and CDR2 FQNEAQ. Trimming removed 4 bases at V and 1 base at J, with 14 bases between. The CDR3 bases are TGTGCCAGCAGCTCCAGGGTGGGATTTTCCTATAATTCACCCCTCCACTTT. Protein sequence: CASSSRVGFSYNSPLHF.

This clonotype came up a few times. V and J are TRBV7-6 and TRBJ2-7; D gene unclear. The germline gives CDR1 SGHVS, CDR2 FNYEAQ. The CDR3 covers 13 residues. The V end was cut by 2 bases, the J end by 6 bases, with 11 bases between. The CDR3 DNA is TGTGCCAGCAGCTTATTTCACATATCCGAGCAGTACTTC. Protein sequence: CASSLFHISEQYF. Variable domain in full (rest from reference TRBV7-6 and TRBJ2-7): GAGVSQSPRYKVTKRGQDVALRCDPISGHVSLYWYRQALGQGPEFLTYFNYEAQQDKSGLPNDRFSAERPEGSISTLTIQRTEQRDSAMYRCASSLFHISEQYFGPGTRLTVT.

V gene TRBV4-1 combines with J gene TRBJ2-5; 8 positions agree with TRBD2. The germline CDR1 and CDR2 sequences are MGHRA and YSYEKL. The CDR3 covers 15 residues. V was pared by 3 bases and J by 4 bases, with 7 bases of the junction left unmatched. The DNA for the CDR3 is TGCGCCAGCAGCCAGCCAGCGGGGGCTTTAGAGACCCAGTACTTC. Protein product: CASSQPAGALETQYF.

V and J are TRBV6-1 and TRBJ2-1; D ambiguous. CDR1 is MNHNS and CDR2 is SASEGT in the germline V gene. V lost 6 bases, J lost 8 bases, and 8 bases lay in between. The length of the CDR3 is 11 residues. This CDR3 is CASRRTDEQFF. For the CDR3, the DNA is TGTGCCAGCAGACGGACGGATGAGCAGTTCTTC.

This clonotype came up once. The chain is built from TRBV15 and TRBJ2-4, with 7 bases matching TRBD2. Germline V lookup: CDR1 LNHNV, CDR2 YYDKDF (reference sequence). The CDR3 is made up of 14 amino acids. The J segment lost 4 bases and the V segment lost 5 bases, leaving 5 bases of the junction unmatched. The CDR3: CATSPSGAKNIQYF. The CDR3 bases are TGTGCCACCAGCCCCAGCGGGGCAAAAAACATTCAGTACTTC.

The chain combines TRBV7-2 with TRBJ2-3; D may be TRBD2 (6 bases). Germline V gene lookup returns CDR1 SGHTA and CDR2 FQGNSA. The V end was cut by 2 bases, the J end by 7 bases, with 16 bases between. The CDR3 spans 15 residues. The CDR3: CASSLRGLLGYTQYF. The CDR3 DNA sequence: TGTGCCAGCAGCTTACGGGGACTTCTGGGTTATACGCAGTATTTT.

A few counts support this clonotype. The rearrangement uses TRBV7-8 and TRBJ2-3; D not certain. This CDR3 has 15 residues. From germline, CDR1 is SGHVS and CDR2 FQNEAQ. Trimming left V 6 bases short and J 4 bases short, with 17 bases between. This CDR3 reads CASRADGIVSDTQYF. The CDR3 DNA sequence: TGTGCCAGCAGGGCAGATGGAATTGTGTCAGATACGCAGTATTTT.

There are many counts of this clonotype. The chain has TRBV7-2 and TRBJ1-4; TRBD1 matches at 8 bases. CDR1 is SGHTA, CDR2 FQGNSA, per germline. J lost 8 bases, V lost 2 bases, and 7 bases had no gene match. The CDR3 runs 15 residues. The CDR3: CASSLFQGALEKLFF. CDR3 nucleotide sequence: TGTGCCAGCAGCTTATTTCAGGGGGCCTTAGAAAAACTGTTTTTT.

The J gene is TRBJ2-7, the V gene TRBV6-1, with TRBD1 matching 7 bases. The CDR3 is 15 amino acids. Germline V lookup: CDR1 MNHNS, CDR2 SASEGT. J was trimmed by 5 bases and V by 8 bases; bases with no gene match: 15. This CDR3 is CASAFLRGYGNEQYF. CDR3 DNA sequence: TGTGCCAGCGCATTCCTCAGGGGGTACGGGAACGAGCAGTACTTC.

This clonotype was detected a few times. The chain uses TRBV7-8 and TRBJ1-5; no definite D call. CDR1 is SGHVS, CDR2 FQNEAQ, per germline. V was trimmed by 1 base and J by 0 bases, leaving 4 bases between them. The CDR3 runs 14 residues. In nucleotides, the CDR3 is TGTGCCAGCAGCTTAGATCGTAGCAATCAGCCCCAGCATTTT. Translated, it gives CASSLDRSNQPQHF.